This T cell receptor beta chain is from a study of PD-L1 blockade in urothelial cancer. As for the study in general: In about 2014, patients got going on atezolizumab, taking 1,200 mg intravenously every 3 weeks. A median blood sample held about 140,000 T cells and about 89,000 unique TCRs.

The time point denotes: pretreatment peripheral blood. Patients yielded 1 to 8 samples each, pretreatment and on-treatment. TCRdb's copy holds only in-frame clones and misses some; the assay was immunoSEQ multiplex PCR. This sample has tens of thousands of clones, with roughly 84% found just once. A few counts support this clone. Germline CDR1 is ENHRY and CDR2 is SYGVKD. CDR3 length equals 14 residues. Trimming cost V 0 bases and J 9 bases, with 12 bases left between them. V gene TRBV10-3 combines with J gene TRBJ2-4, with D perhaps TRBD1 (5 bases). This specimen was PBMCs, taken around atezolizumab (anti-PD-L1) treatment. The source is a woman aged 70-85 years with urothelial cancer. The chain's CDR3 is CAISESTADTIQYF. CDR3 nucleotides: TGTGCCATCAGTGAGTCGACAGCCGACACCATTCAGTACTTC.